This T cell receptor beta chain was recorded in a study of T cell repertoires in cytomegalovirus infection (dated by TCRdb to between 2018 and 2021). Describing the broader study: Donor HLA type was relevant to the analysis, as public TCR beta signatures indicated carriage of CMV infection together with the matching HLA type.

The paper as a whole reports these results and caveats: In the ex vivo response, HLA-C-restricted CMV-specific TCR beta clonotypes were dominant, and in two of eight donors the single most frequent clonotype came from this HLA-C-restricted group. Carriers of CMV infection plus the relevant HLA type were discriminated by the cumulative frequency of public TCR beta family members in the study cohort and in an independent roughly 320-donor cohort.

This clonotype has just a few counts. The specificity of this receptor is unknown. Within one base of it there is no much larger clone, and no base qualities were kept. Taken from cysteine to phenylalanine, the CDR3 has 15 residues. The DNA shown is the 45-base CDR3, in frame from base 1. CDR1 and CDR2 are drawn from the germline V gene (reference sequence): MNHEY, SMNVEV. The germline V end is reduced by 4 bases and the J end by 4 bases; junction bases left unmatched: 9. The run used an Illumina HiSeq 1500. Using fastp at Q25 and MiXCR, TCRdb reprocessed the public reads and kept productive beta chains. Every entry covers one CDR3 protein and lists the most common genes and DNA from its rows. This sample comprises approximately 630,000 distinct CDR3 sequences, 20% to 30% of them detected only once. 8% of the sample lies in the top ten.

The clonotype comes from a human donor in good health (CMV status not recorded). Some clones in this sample may be carry-over from other donors' samples. The chain links TRBV27 with TRBJ1-2; the junction holds 7 bases that match TRBD1. Sequencing input: CD8+ T cells from PBMCs. The CDR3 protein: CASSSGQEMGYGYTF. In nucleotide form, the sequence is TGTGCCAGCAGTTCTGGACAGGAAATGGGCTATGGCTACACCTTC.